This passage covers 5 T cell receptor beta chains from one sample sequenced in a study of shared clonotypes between healthy human individuals. Profiled with immunoSEQ multiplex PCR; TCRdb holds only in-frame clones, not every one. Among 2,500,000 or so clones listed, approximately 90% were seen once. Sequenced sample: naive CD4+ T cells from PBMCs. Subset meaning: CD45RA+ positively selected. These receptors came from a man between 18 and 35 years old in good health. Some clones in this sample may be carry-over from other donors' samples.

This clone was counted a single time. V usage is TRBV30 and J usage is TRBJ1-4; D is perhaps TRBD1 (5 bases). The germline V gene encodes CDR1 GTSNPN and CDR2 SVGIG (reference sequence). Trimming shortened V by 5 bases and J by 5 bases, and 24 bases separated the two germline ends. This CDR3 is 17 amino acids long. Here the CDR3 reads CAWSKLNRGEPNEKLFF. CDR3 DNA: TGTGCCTGGTCTAAATTAAATCGGGGGGAACCGAATGAAAAACTGTTTTTT.

This chain joins TRBV7-3 and TRBJ2-1; 8 nucleotides line up with TRBD2. Germline loops: CDR1 SGHTA, CDR2 FQGTGA. V shed 2 bases and J 4 bases; nucleotides not matched to a gene: 7. This CDR3 is built from 16 residues. CDR3 coding DNA: TGTGCCAGCAGCTTACACACTAGCGGCACGTACAATGAGCAGTTCTTC. It is translated as CASSLHTSGTYNEQFF.

The CDR3: CASSPLGGIPYSTDTQYF. In DNA, the CDR3 is TGTGCCAGCAGCCCCCTCGGTGGGATTCCCTATAGCACAGATACGCAGTATTTT. The rearrangement joins TRBV7-3 to TRBJ2-3, with no clear D. V was shortened by 5 bases and J by 0 bases, with 21 bases between the two germline ends. This CDR3 has 18 amino acids. CDR1 and CDR2 (germline): SGHTA, FQGTGA.

V gene TRBV9 combines with J gene TRBJ2-2; the match to TRBD2 covers 14 bases. The CDR3 sequence is 16 residues long. Trimming cost V 6 bases and J 5 bases; bases outside gene matches: 6. Germline values: CDR1 SGDLS, CDR2 YYNGEE. The CDR3 coding sequence is TGTGCCAGCAAGGGGGGACTAGCGGGAGTGACCGGGGAGCTGTTTTTT. Its translation is CASKGGLAGVTGELFF.

V usage is TRBV27 and J usage is TRBJ1-2, with D unresolved. Trimming took off 5 bases at V and 3 bases at J, with 16 bases between the two ends. This CDR3 has 15 residues. CDR1 MNHEY and CDR2 SMNVEV come from the germline V gene (reference sequence). The CDR3 region has the DNA TGTGCCAGCAGTGACACGATCCTGAAGGACTATGGCTACACCTTC. Amino acid sequence: CASSDTILKDYGYTF.